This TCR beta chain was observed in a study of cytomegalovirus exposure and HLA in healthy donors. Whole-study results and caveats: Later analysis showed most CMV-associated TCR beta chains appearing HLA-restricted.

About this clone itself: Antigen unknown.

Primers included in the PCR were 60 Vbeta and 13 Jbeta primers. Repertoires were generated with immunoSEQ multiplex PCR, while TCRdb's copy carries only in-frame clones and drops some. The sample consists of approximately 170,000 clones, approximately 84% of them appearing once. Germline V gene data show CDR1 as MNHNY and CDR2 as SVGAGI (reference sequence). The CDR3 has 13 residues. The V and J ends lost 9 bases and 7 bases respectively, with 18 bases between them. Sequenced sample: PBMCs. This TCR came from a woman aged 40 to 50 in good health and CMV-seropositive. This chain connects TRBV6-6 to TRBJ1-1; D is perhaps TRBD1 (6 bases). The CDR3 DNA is TGTGCCAGTAGGGGCTGGGGGCCCGGTGAAGCTTTCTTT. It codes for CASRGWGPGEAFF.